This T cell receptor (beta chain) was observed in a study of lymphopenia after photon versus proton radiotherapy. Regarding the study as a whole: A bigger post-nadir fall in TCR diversity correlated inversely with survival time in deceased patients. After the lymphocyte nadir, photon-treated repertoires showed oligoclonal expansion, especially of CD8+ Temra cells.

Sequenced by immunoSEQ multiplex PCR; TCRdb stores in-frame clones only, minus some. The sample lists roughly 67,000 clones, roughly 93% occurring once. Worth noting for this clone: The target antigen is unknown.

CDR3 size: 12 residues. The V end lost 4 bases, the J end lost 2 bases, and 5 bases lay between the germline ends. CDR1 and CDR2 (germline): SGHKS, YYEKEE (reference sequence). The chain uses TRBV5-5 and TRBJ2-3; D unresolved. This receptor was obtained from a woman aged 65 to 85 with pancreatic cancer. Sequences were derived from peripheral blood, sampled from a patient treated with photon-based radiotherapy. CDR3 nucleotide sequence: TGTGCCAGCAGCCCGTTCACAGATACGCAGTATTTT. It is translated as CASSPFTDTQYF.